This T cell receptor (beta chain) was documented in a study of cytomegalovirus exposure and HLA in healthy donors. CDR1 SGHTS and CDR2 YDEGEE come from the germline V gene. Trimming took off 4 bases at V and 4 bases at J, with 14 bases between the two ends. This CDR3 has 14 amino acids. Study-wide results and limits: Later analysis showed TCR association rates varying by HLA locus, highest for DRB1 and lowest for HLA-C.

Healthy individuals who donated bone marrow served as the donors. This clone was observed a single time. The antigen remains unidentified. Researchers ran the PCR with 60 Vbeta and 13 Jbeta primers. Generated by immunoSEQ multiplex PCR, the TCRdb table keeps only in-frame clones and is missing some. The sample shows 250,000 to 300,000 clones, about nine tenths of them seen only once. The TCR comes from a girl aged 2 to 10 in good health and CMV-seronegative. This chain joins TRBV5-8 and TRBJ1-2; D uncertain. The specimen sequenced was PBMCs. Written as DNA, the CDR3 is TGTGCCAGCAGCGCTCAAGCCGCATCCTATGGCTACACCTTC. As protein: CASSAQAASYGYTF.